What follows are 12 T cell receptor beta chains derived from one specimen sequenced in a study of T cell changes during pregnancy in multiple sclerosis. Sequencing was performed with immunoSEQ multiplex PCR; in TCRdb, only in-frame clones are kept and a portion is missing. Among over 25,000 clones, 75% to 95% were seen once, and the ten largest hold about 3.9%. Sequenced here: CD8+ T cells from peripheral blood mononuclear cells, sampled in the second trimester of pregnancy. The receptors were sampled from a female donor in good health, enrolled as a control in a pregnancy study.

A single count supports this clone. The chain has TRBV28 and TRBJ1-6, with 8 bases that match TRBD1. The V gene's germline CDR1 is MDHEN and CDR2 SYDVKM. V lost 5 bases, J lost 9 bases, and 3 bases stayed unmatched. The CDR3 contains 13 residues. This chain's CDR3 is CASSNRGSSPLHF. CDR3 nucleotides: TGTGCCAGCAGTAACAGGGGGTCTTCACCCCTCCACTTT.

The CDR3, as DNA: TGCGCCAGCAGCCCTCCCGGACAGCTTAATGAAAAACTGTTTTTT. It is translated as CASSPPGQLNEKLFF. This chain connects TRBV4-3 to TRBJ1-4; D is perhaps TRBD1 (6 bases). V was shortened by 4 bases and J by 4 bases, with 13 bases between the two germline ends. The CDR3 loop spans 15 amino acids. Germline CDR1 and CDR2: LGHNA and YSLEER.

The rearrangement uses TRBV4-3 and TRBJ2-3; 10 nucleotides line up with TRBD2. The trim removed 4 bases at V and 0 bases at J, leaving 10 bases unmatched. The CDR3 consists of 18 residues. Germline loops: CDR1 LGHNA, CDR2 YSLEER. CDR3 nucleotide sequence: TGCGCCAGCAGCCCGTCCGGCGGACTAGCGGTTAGCACAGATACGCAGTATTTT. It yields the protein CASSPSGGLAVSTDTQYF.

The CDR3 nucleotides are TGTGCCAGCAGTTTGTTGCAGGGAGGTGAAAAACTGTTTTTT. Its translation is CASSLLQGGEKLFF. The chain couples TRBV27 to TRBJ1-4, with D perhaps TRBD1 (5 bases). The V end was cut by 3 bases, the J end by 7 bases, with 12 bases between. This CDR3 is built from 14 residues. Germline V lookup: CDR1 MNHEY, CDR2 SMNVEV (reference sequence).

This CDR3 is CASSSRMGGSSYEQYF. The CDR3, as DNA: TGTGCCAGTAGCTCACGGATGGGGGGAAGCTCCTACGAGCAGTACTTC. The rearrangement joins TRBV19 to TRBJ2-7, with TRBD2 as a possible D gene (6 bases). V was clipped by 6 bases and J by 0 bases, with 18 bases between them. Germline V gene sequence: CDR1 LNHDA, CDR2 SQIVND (reference sequence). This CDR3 region has 16 residues. The variable domain in full, completed from reference TRBV19 and TRBJ2-7, reads DGGITQSPKYLFRKEGQNVTLSCEQNLNHDAMYWYRQDPGQGLRLIYYSQIVNDFQKGDIAEGYSVSREKKESFPLTVTSAQKNPTAFYLCASSSRMGGSSYEQYFGPGTRLTVT.

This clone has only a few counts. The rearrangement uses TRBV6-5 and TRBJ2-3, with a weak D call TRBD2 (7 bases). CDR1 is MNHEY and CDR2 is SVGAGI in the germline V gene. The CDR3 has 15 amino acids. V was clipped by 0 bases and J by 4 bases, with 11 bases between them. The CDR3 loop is CASSYSGGGPDTQYF. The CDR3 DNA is TGTGCCAGCAGTTACTCGGGGGGGGGCCCAGATACGCAGTATTTT.

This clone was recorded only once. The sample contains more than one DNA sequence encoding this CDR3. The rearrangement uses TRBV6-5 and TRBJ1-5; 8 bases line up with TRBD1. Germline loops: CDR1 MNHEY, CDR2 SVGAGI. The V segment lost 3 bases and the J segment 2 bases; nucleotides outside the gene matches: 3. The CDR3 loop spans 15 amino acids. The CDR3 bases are TGTGCCAGCAGTTATGGACAGGGTGGCAATCAGCCCCAGCATTTT. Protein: CASSYGQGGNQPQHF.

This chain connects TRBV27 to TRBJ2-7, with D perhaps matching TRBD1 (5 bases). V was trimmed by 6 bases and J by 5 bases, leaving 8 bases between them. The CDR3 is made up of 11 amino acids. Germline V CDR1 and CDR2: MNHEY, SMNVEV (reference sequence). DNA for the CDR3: TGTGCCAGCAGGGGGCCCAACGAGCAGTACTTC. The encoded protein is CASRGPNEQYF.

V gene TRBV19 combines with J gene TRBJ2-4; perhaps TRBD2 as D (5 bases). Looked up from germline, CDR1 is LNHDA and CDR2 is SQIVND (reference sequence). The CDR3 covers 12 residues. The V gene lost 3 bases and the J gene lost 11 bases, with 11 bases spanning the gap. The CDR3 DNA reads TGTGCCAGTAGTATGGACTGGACGCTTCAGTACTTC. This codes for CASSMDWTLQYF. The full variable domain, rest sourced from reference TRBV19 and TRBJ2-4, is DGGITQSPKYLFRKEGQNVTLSCEQNLNHDAMYWYRQDPGQGLRLIYYSQIVNDFQKGDIAEGYSVSREKKESFPLTVTSAQKNPTAFYLCASSMDWTLQYFGAGTRLSVL.

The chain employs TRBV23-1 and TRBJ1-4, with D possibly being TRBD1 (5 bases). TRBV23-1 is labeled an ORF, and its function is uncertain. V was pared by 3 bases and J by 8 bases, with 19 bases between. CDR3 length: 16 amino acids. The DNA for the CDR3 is TGCGCCAGCAGTCAGCAAAGGTACCTGGAGGGGGAAAAACTGTTTTTT. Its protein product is CASSQQRYLEGEKLFF.

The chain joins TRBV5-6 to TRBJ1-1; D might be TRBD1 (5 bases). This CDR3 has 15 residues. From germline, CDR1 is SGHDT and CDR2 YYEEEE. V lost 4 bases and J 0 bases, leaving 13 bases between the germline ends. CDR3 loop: CASSPQGRMNTEAFF. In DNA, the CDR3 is TGTGCCAGCAGCCCTCAGGGAAGGATGAACACTGAAGCTTTCTTT. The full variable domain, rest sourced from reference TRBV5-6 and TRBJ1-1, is DAGVTQSPTHLIKTRGQQVTLRCSPKSGHDTVSWYQQALGQGPQFIFQYYEEEERQRGNFPDRFSGHQFPNYSSELNVNALLLGDSALYLCASSPQGRMNTEAFFGQGTRLTVV.

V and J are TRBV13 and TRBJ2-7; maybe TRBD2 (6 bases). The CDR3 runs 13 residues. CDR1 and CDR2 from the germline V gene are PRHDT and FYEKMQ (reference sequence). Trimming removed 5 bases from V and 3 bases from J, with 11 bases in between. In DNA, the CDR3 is TGTGCCAGCAGCCCGGGACTGGACTACGAGCAGTACTTC. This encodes CASSPGLDYEQYF. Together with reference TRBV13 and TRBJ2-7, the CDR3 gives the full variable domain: AAGVIQSPRHLIKEKRETATLKCYPIPRHDTVYWYQQGPGQDPQFLISFYEKMQSDKGSIPDRFSAQQFSDYHSELNMSSLELGDSALYFCASSPGLDYEQYFGPGTRLTVT.